A selection of T cell receptor beta chains follows, all from one sample in a study of blood T cell repertoires in COVID-19. The assay was immunoSEQ multiplex PCR, and TCRdb's table has in-frame clones only and misses some. The sample includes 100,000 or so clones, 91% of them seen just once. Material: peripheral blood. These receptors all stem from a man between 50 and 59 years old with active COVID-19. CDR3s include the opening cysteine and the closing phenylalanine or tryptophan. Each record gives: V gene, clone size, D gene, J gene, CDR3 DNA, CDR3 protein. The D gene is left open where the match is weak. Only part of the rows carry a size: once, few, many, or a class if the clone is expanded.

v_call: TRBV5-1; clone_size: .; d_call: .; j_call: TRBJ2-2; cdr3_nt: TGCGCCAGCAGCCGGGGTGGGGAGTTCGGGGAGCTGTTTTTT; cdr3_aa: CASSRGGEFGELFF
v_call: TRBV6-5; clone_size: .; d_call: .; j_call: TRBJ1-4; cdr3_nt: TGTGCCAGCAGGGACAGCAGCACGAATGAAAAACTGTTTTTT; cdr3_aa: CASRDSSTNEKLFF
v_call: TRBV6-1; clone_size: .; d_call: .; j_call: TRBJ2-2; cdr3_nt: TGTGCCAGCAGTGAATCCGGGACCGGGGAGCTGTTTTTT; cdr3_aa: CASSESGTGELFF
v_call: TRBV6-1; clone_size: .; d_call: .; j_call: TRBJ1-1; cdr3_nt: TGTGCCAGCAGTGAGGTAGGGGCCACTGAAGCTTTCTTT; cdr3_aa: CASSEVGATEAFF
v_call: TRBV5-5; clone_size: .; d_call: .; j_call: TRBJ2-1; cdr3_nt: TGTGCCAGCAGCTTGGAGGGGGAGAGCTCCTACAATGAGCAGTTCTTC; cdr3_aa: CASSLEGESSYNEQFF
v_call: TRBV14; clone_size: .; d_call: TRBD1; j_call: TRBJ1-1; cdr3_nt: TGTGCCAGCAGCCAAGTTCAGGGGGCCACTGAAGCTTTCTTT; cdr3_aa: CASSQVQGATEAFF
v_call: TRBV18; clone_size: .; d_call: .; j_call: TRBJ1-6; cdr3_nt: TGTGCCAGCTCACCAGACTTGGCTAGATCACCCCTCCACTTT; cdr3_aa: CASSPDLARSPLHF
v_call: TRBV7-8; clone_size: .; d_call: TRBD1; j_call: TRBJ2-2; cdr3_nt: TGTGCCAGCAGCGTACCGACAGGGGGCGCCTACAACACCGGGGAGCTGTTTTTT; cdr3_aa: CASSVPTGGAYNTGELFF
v_call: TRBV18; clone_size: .; d_call: .; j_call: TRBJ1-3; cdr3_nt: TGTGCCAGCTCACCAAGGGGGAATTGGGCTGGAAACACCATATATTTT; cdr3_aa: CASSPRGNWAGNTIYF
v_call: TRBV9; clone_size: .; d_call: TRBD1; j_call: TRBJ2-7; cdr3_nt: TGTGCCAGCAGCGCAGGGGGTACCTACGAGCAGTACTTC; cdr3_aa: CASSAGGTYEQYF
v_call: TRBV2; clone_size: .; d_call: .; j_call: TRBJ2-7; cdr3_nt: TGTGCCAGCAGCGGACAGAAAGGCAACGAGCAGTACTTC; cdr3_aa: CASSGQKGNEQYF
v_call: TRBV12-3/TRBV12-4; clone_size: .; d_call: .; j_call: TRBJ1-5; cdr3_nt: TGTGCCAGCAGACGCGGGGTAAGTCAGCCCCAGCATTTT; cdr3_aa: CASRRGVSQPQHF
v_call: TRBV27; clone_size: once; d_call: TRBD2; j_call: TRBJ2-2; cdr3_nt: TGTGCCAGCAGTTTATGGCTAGCGGGGGACACCGGGGAGCTGTTTTTT; cdr3_aa: CASSLWLAGDTGELFF
v_call: TRBV6-5; clone_size: .; d_call: TRBD1; j_call: TRBJ2-1; cdr3_nt: TGTGCCAGCAGTCAGGACAGGGGCATGGTAAATGAGCAGTTCTTC; cdr3_aa: CASSQDRGMVNEQFF
v_call: TRBV11-2; clone_size: .; d_call: .; j_call: TRBJ1-1; cdr3_nt: TGTGCCAGCGAGTTTGGGGGCGCGGCTGAAGCTTTCTTT; cdr3_aa: CASEFGGAAEAFF
v_call: TRBV27; clone_size: .; d_call: TRBD2; j_call: TRBJ2-1; cdr3_nt: TGTGCCAGCAGTCCGGGGACTAGCGGGAGGGAATCCTACAATGAGCAGTTCTTC; cdr3_aa: CASSPGTSGRESYNEQFF
v_call: TRBV7-8; clone_size: .; d_call: .; j_call: TRBJ2-2; cdr3_nt: TGTGCCAGCAGCTTCAGACAGGACCGAACCGGGGAGCTGTTTTTT; cdr3_aa: CASSFRQDRTGELFF
v_call: TRBV6-5; clone_size: .; d_call: .; j_call: TRBJ2-7; cdr3_nt: TGTGCCAGCAGAAAAGACGGGACCTACGAGCAGTACTTC; cdr3_aa: CASRKDGTYEQYF